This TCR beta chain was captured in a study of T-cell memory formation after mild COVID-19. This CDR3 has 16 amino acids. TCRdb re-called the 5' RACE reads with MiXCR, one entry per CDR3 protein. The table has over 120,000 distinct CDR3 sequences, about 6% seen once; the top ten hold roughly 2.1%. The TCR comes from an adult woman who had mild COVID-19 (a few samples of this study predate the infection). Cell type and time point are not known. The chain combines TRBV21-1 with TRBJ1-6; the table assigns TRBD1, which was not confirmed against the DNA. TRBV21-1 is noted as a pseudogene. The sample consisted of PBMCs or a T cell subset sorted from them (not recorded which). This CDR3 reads CASSKDSRQGDSHLHF. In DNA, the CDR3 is TGTGCCAGCAGCAAAGATTCGAGGCAGGGGGATTCACACCTCCACTTT.